This T cell receptor (beta chain) derives from a study of blood T cell repertoires in COVID-19. Looking at the study overall: Acute and convalescent COVID-19 samples came from the United States, Italy and Spain. T cells, B-cell-depleted T cells, or PBMCs supplied cDNA or gDNA.

Germline CDR1 is KGHDR and CDR2 is SFDVKD. This CDR3 has 17 amino acids. V lost 6 bases to trimming and J lost 3 bases; unmatched junction nucleotides: 10. Authors' methods: Estimated nucleated cell counts came from reference gene primer amplification. Profiled with immunoSEQ multiplex PCR; TCRdb holds only in-frame clones, not every one. V and J calls and clone size are those listed in that table; D and trimming were worked out from the DNA. The sample yields under 500,000 clones, more than 85% seen once. The chain combines TRBV24-1 with TRBJ1-3; TRBD1 matches at 10 bases. This TCR was sampled from a woman between 25 and 40 years old with acute or convalescent COVID-19. The specimen was peripheral blood. This chain's CDR3 is CATSPGQGPRGGNTIYF. The CDR3 region has the DNA TGTGCCACCAGTCCGGGACAGGGGCCTCGGGGTGGAAACACCATATATTTT.